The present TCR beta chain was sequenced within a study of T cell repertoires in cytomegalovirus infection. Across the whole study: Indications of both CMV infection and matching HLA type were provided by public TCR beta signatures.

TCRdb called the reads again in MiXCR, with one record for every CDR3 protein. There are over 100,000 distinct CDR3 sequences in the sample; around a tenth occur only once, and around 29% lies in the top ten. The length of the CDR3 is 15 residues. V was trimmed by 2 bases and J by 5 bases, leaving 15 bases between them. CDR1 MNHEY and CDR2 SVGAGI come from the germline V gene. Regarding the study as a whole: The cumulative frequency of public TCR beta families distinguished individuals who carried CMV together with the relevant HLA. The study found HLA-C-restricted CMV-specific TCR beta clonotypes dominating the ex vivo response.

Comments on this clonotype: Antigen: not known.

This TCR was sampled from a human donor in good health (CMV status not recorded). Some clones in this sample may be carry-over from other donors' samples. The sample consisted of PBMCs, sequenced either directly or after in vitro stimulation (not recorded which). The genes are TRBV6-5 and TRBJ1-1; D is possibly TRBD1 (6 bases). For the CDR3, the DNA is TGTGCCAGCAGTTACAAACCGGGACAAAGGACTGAAGCTTTCTTT. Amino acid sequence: CASSYKPGQRTEAFF.